This T cell receptor (beta chain) was sequenced for a study of metastatic and nonmetastatic thyroid tumors. Study findings and constraints: Malignant tumors reportedly showed significantly higher TCR beta diversity than benign nodules in both blood and tumor.

To note about this clone: Its antigen remains unidentified.

Trimming left V 3 bases short and J 5 bases short, with 8 bases between. This CDR3 has 13 residues. The germline CDR1 and CDR2 sequences are MNHEY and SMNVEV (reference sequence). Not a single patient had been given any form of treatment at any point before undergoing thyroid surgery. MiXCR re-clonotyped the PCR reads for TCRdb. The sample includes approximately 31,000 clones, roughly 19% of them seen just once. The receptor comes from a female donor with papillary thyroid cancer or a benign thyroid nodule (not recorded which). Some clones in this sample may be carry-over from other donors' samples. Sample: blood. The V and J genes are TRBV27 and TRBJ2-1; D perhaps matches TRBD2 (5 bases). The CDR3 region is CASSLGVDNEQFF. CDR3 DNA: TGTGCCAGCAGTTTGGGAGTAGACAATGAGCAGTTCTTC.